This T cell receptor (beta chain) comes out of a study of PD-L1 blockade in urothelial cancer. Turning to the study itself: The median T cell count in blood samples was roughly 140,000. Broader study findings: Better survival was predicted by below-median pretreatment blood TCR clonality.

The time point is: peripheral blood 6 weeks after treatment start. Each patient gave between 1 and 8 samples, pretreatment and on-treatment. As for this clone: Its antigen is unidentified.

This CDR3 spans 15 amino acids. Germline CDR1 reads SEHNR; CDR2 reads FQNEAQ (reference sequence). V shed 8 bases and J 0 bases; nucleotides not matched to a gene: 6. Using immunoSEQ multiplex PCR, the repertoire was profiled, and TCRdb retains in-frame clones only, with some absent. This table has 50,000 or so clones, 75% to 90% appearing once. This TCR was sampled from a man aged 55 to 70 with urothelial cancer. The input for sequencing was PBMCs, taken around atezolizumab (anti-PD-L1) treatment. This chain connects TRBV7-9 to TRBJ2-2; 7 positions agree with TRBD1. CDR3 loop: CASLRTGSNTGELFF. The CDR3 DNA is TGTGCCAGCCTGAGGACAGGTTCGAACACCGGGGAGCTGTTTTTT.